Listed here are 29 T cell receptor beta chains from one sample, sequenced in a study of PD-1 blockade in classical Hodgkin lymphoma. Sequenced by immunoSEQ multiplex PCR; TCRdb stores in-frame clones only, minus some. The table has around 31,000 clones, about two thirds seen once. Relapse after autologous stem cell transplantation occurred in every patient, and brentuximab vedotin exposure varied. Specimen: peripheral blood mononuclear cells (PBMCs), collected before the second cycle of nivolumab. These receptors were obtained from a human donor with classical Hodgkin lymphoma.

This chain joins TRBV6-5 and TRBJ1-4, with a weak D call TRBD1 (5 bases). The V gene lost 0 bases and the J gene lost 8 bases, with 10 bases spanning the gap. Germline CDR1 and CDR2: MNHEY and SVGAGI. There are 14 residues in the CDR3. The CDR3 DNA is TGTGCCAGCAGTTACTCTCGGGGGGGAGAAAAACTGTTTTTT. Translation gives CASSYSRGGEKLFF.

This clone was seen only a few times. The rearrangement uses TRBV29-1 and TRBJ2-1, with D perhaps matching TRBD2 (5 bases). Germline lookup yields CDR1 SQVTM and CDR2 ANQGSEA. The length of the CDR3 is 16 residues. With 3 bases removed from V and 6 bases from J, the gap between germline ends came to 21 bases. CDR3 nucleotides: TGCAGCGTTGAGAGATTCGGGCAGCCTCGGGGCAATGAGCAGTTCTTC. It specifies CSVERFGQPRGNEQFF.

The V gene is TRBV7-8, the J gene TRBJ2-7; 13 nucleotides agree with TRBD2. This CDR3 is built from 19 residues. Germline CDR1 and CDR2: SGHVS and FQNEAQ. V was pared by 5 bases and J by 0 bases, with 13 bases of the junction left unmatched. The CDR3 DNA sequence: TGTGCCAGCAGCCCTCGACTAGCGGGGGGCCGACTGCCCTCCTACGAGCAGTACTTC. It specifies CASSPRLAGGRLPSYEQYF.

This chain joins TRBV4-3 and TRBJ1-5; D unclear. V lost 0 bases and J lost 6, with 12 bases in between. This CDR3 has 15 residues. The germline V gene has CDR1 LGHNA and CDR2 YSLEER. The CDR3, as DNA: TGCGCCAGCAGCCAAGATCTTAGGGTGCGTCAGCCCCAGCATTTT. The encoded protein is CASSQDLRVRQPQHF.

The CDR3 is CASSPRGSGDTDTQYF. The CDR3 region has the DNA TGTGCCAGCAGCCCCCGAGGTAGCGGGGACACAGATACGCAGTATTTT. The chain uses TRBV7-9 and TRBJ2-3; 8 positions agree with TRBD2. V shed 5 bases and J 2 bases; nucleotides not matched to a gene: 9. The CDR3 covers 16 residues. CDR1 and CDR2 from the germline V gene are SEHNR and FQNEAQ (reference sequence).

This chain uses TRBV27 with TRBJ2-3, with TRBD1 as a possible D gene (6 bases). In germline, CDR1 is MNHEY, CDR2 SMNVEV (reference sequence). This CDR3 is 14 amino acids long. V lost 5 bases and J 4 bases, leaving 13 bases between the germline ends. This chain's CDR3 is CASSLGQRADTQYF. The DNA of the CDR3 is TGTGCCAGCAGTCTAGGACAGAGGGCAGATACGCAGTATTTT.

The chain joins TRBV7-2 to TRBJ2-7; no definite D call. V was trimmed by 5 bases and J by 1 base, leaving 12 bases between them. The germline V gene has CDR1 SGHTA and CDR2 FQGNSA. The CDR3 extends over 14 amino acids. This CDR3 is CASSPKARSYEQYF. The CDR3 nucleotides read TGTGCCAGCAGCCCTAAGGCAAGGTCCTACGAGCAGTACTTC. The full variable domain, completed using reference TRBV7-2 and TRBJ2-7, is GAGVSQSPSNKVTEKGKDVELRCDPISGHTALYWYRQSLGQGLEFLIYFQGNSAPDKSGLPSDRFSAERTGGSVSTLTIQRTQQEDSAVYLCASSPKARSYEQYFGPGTRLTVT.

V is TRBV5-1 and J is TRBJ2-2; TRBD2 agrees at 8 bases. CDR1 and CDR2 (germline): SGHRS, YFSETQ. J was trimmed by 0 bases and V by 3 bases; bases with no gene match: 4. The CDR3 consists of 16 residues. The CDR3 sequence is CASSSLSGTNTGELFF. The CDR3 DNA is TGCGCCAGCAGCTCCCTTAGCGGGACGAACACCGGGGAGCTGTTTTTT. Looking up the rest from reference TRBV5-1 and TRBJ2-2 gives the full variable domain: KAGVTQTPRYLIKTRGQQVTLSCSPISGHRSVSWYQQTPGQGLQFLFEYFSETQRNKGNFPGRFSGRQFSNSRSEMNVSTLELGDSALYLCASSSLSGTNTGELFFGEGSRLTVL.

The CDR3 sequence is CASRRSGQGNEQYF. In nucleotides, the CDR3 is TGTGCCAGCAGAAGAAGTGGACAGGGGAACGAGCAGTACTTC. J is TRBJ2-7 and V is TRBV6-6; 9 bases agree with TRBD1. The CDR3 length is 14 residues. Per the germline V gene, CDR1 is MNHNY and CDR2 is SVGAGI (reference sequence). Trimming removed 6 bases from V and 5 bases from J; junction bases left unmatched: 8.

The V gene is TRBV30, the J gene TRBJ2-7, with 7 positions matching TRBD1. Germline V CDR1 and CDR2: GTSNPN, SVGIG (reference sequence). The V segment lost 0 bases and the J segment 5 bases; nucleotides outside the gene matches: 7. The CDR3 extends over 14 amino acids. CDR3 nucleotides: TGTGCCTGGAGTGTAGTGATAGGGGGCCACGAGCAGTACTTC. Protein: CAWSVVIGGHEQYF.

V and J are TRBV7-8 and TRBJ2-5; possible D gene TRBD1, 7 bases. CDR3 size: 15 residues. CDR1 and CDR2 from the germline V gene are SGHVS and FQNEAQ. V was pared by 5 bases and J by 2 bases, with 15 bases between. The DNA of the CDR3 is TGTGCCAGCAGCCTGGTCAGGGGGGCACAAGAGACCCAGTACTTC. As protein: CASSLVRGAQETQYF.

CDR3 coding DNA: TGTGCCAGCAGTACGTGGACAGGGGGCGGAGATACGCAGTATTTT. This translates into CASSTWTGGGDTQYF. This chain connects TRBV6-5 to TRBJ2-3; TRBD1 matches 11 bases. Germline lookup yields CDR1 MNHEY and CDR2 SVGAGI. Trimming cost V 5 bases and J 5 bases; bases outside gene matches: 6. CDR3 size: 15 residues.

The chain combines TRBV29-1 with TRBJ1-2; the D gene is possibly TRBD1 (6 bases). The V end was cut by 4 bases, the J end by 8 bases, with 8 bases between. This CDR3 has 10 residues. The germline gives CDR1 SQVTM, CDR2 ANQGSEA. The CDR3 DNA sequence: TGCAGCGTTGTGGGGGGCGGCTACACCTTC. Protein product: CSVVGGGYTF. The full variable domain, its missing parts supplied by reference TRBV29-1 and TRBJ1-2, is SAVISQKPSRDICQRGTSLTIQCQVDSQVTMMFWYRQQPGQSLTLIATANQGSEATYESGFVIDKFPISRPNLTFSTLTVSNMSPEDSSIYLCSVVGGGYTFGSGTRLTVV.

This clone is medium-sized (0.01 to 0.1%). CDR3 nucleotides: TGTGCCAGTAGTCCAAGGGGGGCGAGCAATGAGCAGTTCTTC. It specifies CASSPRGASNEQFF. The chain has TRBV19 and TRBJ2-1; D may match TRBD1 or TRBD2 (6 bases each). The germline V and J ends were trimmed by 5 bases and 6 bases, with 14 bases remaining between them. Germline CDR1 LNHDA, CDR2 SQIVND (reference sequence). CDR3 length equals 14 residues.

V usage is TRBV5-1 and J usage is TRBJ2-7; D gene uncertain. CDR1 is SGHRS and CDR2 is YFSETQ in the germline V gene. The V end was cut by 1 base, the J end by 2 bases, with 7 bases between. CDR3 length: 13 amino acids. The CDR3 DNA is TGCGCCAGCAGCTTGCGTCAGACCTACGAGCAGTACTTC. Its protein product is CASSLRQTYEQYF.

Regarding this clone: Compared with germline, one end of the junction differs, possibly owing to a read error. The gene calls are TRBV2 and TRBJ2-5; unclear D gene. Per germline, CDR1 SNHLY and CDR2 FYNNEI. The CDR3 is 15 residues long. Written as DNA, the CDR3 is TGTGCCAGCAGCCCTGATTTCGCCCGTCAAGGGACCCAGTACTTC. It is translated as CASSPDFARQGTQYF.

This clone has a single count. The chain has TRBV6-1 and TRBJ2-7, with 12 bases aligning to TRBD2. The CDR3 totals 15 residues. Germline V gives CDR1 MNHNS, CDR2 SASEGT. J lost 3 bases, V lost 7 bases, and 7 bases had no gene match. Here the CDR3 DNA reads TGTGCCAGCACACTGACTAGCGGGAGTGGCTACGAGCAGTACTTC. Its translation is CASTLTSGSGYEQYF.

The genes are TRBV5-1 and TRBJ2-5, with TRBD2 as a possible D gene (6 bases). The CDR3 length is 16 residues. Germline V lookup: CDR1 SGHRS, CDR2 YFSETQ. Trimming removed 2 bases from V and 1 base from J, with 15 bases in between. DNA for the CDR3: TGCGCCAGCAGCTTTGACCCCGCGGGGACCCAAGAGACCCAGTACTTC. Translated: CASSFDPAGTQETQYF.

The gene calls are TRBV5-1 and TRBJ2-4, with D uncertain. Germline V gene lookup returns CDR1 SGHRS and CDR2 YFSETQ. The CDR3 has 14 amino acids. Between the trimmed V and J ends, which lost 4 bases and 6 bases, there was a span of 14 bases. The CDR3 protein is CASSPAVGSNIQYF. CDR3 coding DNA: TGCGCCAGCAGCCCCGCGGTGGGATCAAACATTCAGTACTTC.

The chain combines TRBV2 with TRBJ1-2; no firm D call. The CDR3 extends over 11 amino acids. CDR1 SNHLY and CDR2 FYNNEI come from the germline V gene. With 6 bases removed from V and 4 bases from J, the gap between germline ends came to 6 bases. CDR3 sequence reads: CASSEFYGYTF. The CDR3, as DNA: TGTGCCAGCAGCGAATTCTATGGCTACACCTTC.

Sample share makes this clone medium-sized. The CDR3: CASSLTKGTEAFF. CDR3 sequence (DNA): TGTGCCAGCAGCTTAACAAAAGGCACTGAAGCTTTCTTT. The chain has TRBV7-8 and TRBJ1-1, with no clear D. The CDR3 totals 13 residues. V lost 2 bases and J 4 bases, leaving 8 bases between the germline ends. In germline, CDR1 is SGHVS, CDR2 FQNEAQ.

The chain is built from TRBV5-6 and TRBJ1-2, with TRBD1 identical over 9 bases. Germline values: CDR1 SGHDT, CDR2 YYEEEE. V lost 4 bases to trimming and J lost 2 bases; unmatched junction nucleotides: 3. The CDR3 totals 14 residues. CDR3 nucleotide sequence: TGTGCCAGCAGCCGGGACAGGGAAAACTATGGCTACACCTTC. Encoded protein: CASSRDRENYGYTF.

As DNA, the CDR3 is TGTGCCAGCAGCGTAGGAGGGGGCCATGGCTACACCTTC. Translated, it gives CASSVGGGHGYTF. J is TRBJ1-2 and V is TRBV9; 7 bases agree with TRBD1. Germline lookup yields CDR1 SGDLS and CDR2 YYNGEE. V was clipped by 0 bases and J by 6 bases; unmatched bases: 2. CDR3 length equals 13 residues.

The chain joins TRBV5-6 to TRBJ1-5; unclear D gene. Looked up from germline, CDR1 is SGHDT and CDR2 is YYEEEE. Trimming cost V 0 bases and J 7 bases, with 11 bases left between them. The CDR3 runs 14 residues. The CDR3 sequence is CASSLANGYQPQHF. CDR3 DNA sequence: TGTGCCAGCAGCTTGGCCAACGGGTACCAGCCCCAGCATTTT.

The rearrangement links TRBV9 to TRBJ1-2; maybe TRBD1 (5 bases). The germline V gene has CDR1 SGDLS and CDR2 YYNGEE. The CDR3 has 14 amino acids. V lost 2 bases and J 8 bases, leaving 16 bases between the germline ends. For the CDR3, the DNA is TGTGCCAGCAGCGTTGCGGGGGTCTCGAGGGGCTACACCTTC. Protein sequence: CASSVAGVSRGYTF.

The V call is TRBV6-5, the J call TRBJ2-3; D unclear. Germline lookup yields CDR1 MNHEY and CDR2 SVGAGI. The CDR3 has 13 amino acids. Trimming removed 2 bases from V and 5 bases from J, with 8 bases in between. DNA for the CDR3: TGTGCCAGCAGTTACCGGGCGATAGATACGCAGTATTTT. It codes for CASSYRAIDTQYF.

This chain joins TRBV6-1 and TRBJ1-5, with 8 positions matching TRBD1. CDR1 MNHNS and CDR2 SASEGT come from the germline V gene. There are 16 residues in the CDR3. The V gene end was trimmed by 3 bases and the J gene end by 0 bases; junction bases not matched to a gene: 4. CDR3 coding DNA: TGTGCCAGCAGTGAGGGGACAGGCTATAGCAATCAGCCCCAGCATTTT. This gives the protein CASSEGTGYSNQPQHF.

This clone was counted only a few times. J is TRBJ2-1 and V is TRBV7-9, with 13 bases matching TRBD2. The CDR3 spans 15 residues. The trim removed 8 bases at V and 8 bases at J, leaving 9 bases unmatched. CDR1 is SEHNR and CDR2 is FQNEAQ in the germline V gene (reference sequence). The chain's CDR3 is CASLSTSGRQHEQFF. In nucleotides, the CDR3 is TGTGCCAGCCTATCGACTAGCGGGAGGCAACATGAGCAGTTCTTC.

The J gene is TRBJ1-1, the V gene TRBV7-9; no clear D gene. CDR3 size: 14 residues. The V end was cut by 1 base, the J end by 1 base, with 7 bases between. Germline V gene lookup returns CDR1 SEHNR and CDR2 FQNEAQ (reference sequence). For the CDR3, the DNA is TGTGCCAGCAGCTTAGGGCCTAAGAACACTGAAGCTTTCTTT. Translated: CASSLGPKNTEAFF.